This TCR beta chain came from a study of blood T cells in healthy people across ages (dated by TCRdb to between 2014 and 2017). Background for the entire study: In model experiments, template switching captured about one uniquely barcoded TCR beta cDNA molecule for every two T cells. To track age-related changes in TCR beta repertoire diversity, the study relied on deep sequencing normalized with unique cDNA molecular identifiers. The donors were divided into four age groups: young (average around 17 years), middle-aged (roughly 42), aged (about 56) and long-lived (about 80). To avoid experimental bias, donors of different ages were distributed randomly across sequencing lanes. Using the same blood draw, the study looked at two additional independent replicas of 1 million unique cDNA reads for two donors, one aged 18 to 30 and the other aged 80 or older.

Regarding this clonotype: This receptor's antigen is unknown. Base qualities are not at hand, and no much larger clone is one base apart.

The library came from 5' RACE. Sequencer: Illumina HiSeq 2500. A second PCR of roughly 6 to 11 cycles was run with a J-beta primer mix and a sample-barcoded 5' primer. A template-switch 5' adaptor carrying 12 random nucleotides introduced a unique molecular identifier onto each TCR beta cDNA molecule. Each sample yielded at least 2.5 million CDR3-containing paired-end reads. First-strand cDNA was synthesized from all RNA with the Mint cDNA synthesis kit, primed by a TRBC-specific oligonucleotide. Following uracil-DNA glycosylase treatment, a first 18-cycle PCR with universal primers M1SS and BC2_uni_R was performed on all cDNA. Concerning the study's data processing: Normalization of each sample was performed by random selection of 1 million high-quality reads, each carrying a distinct molecular identifier. Reads sharing molecular identifiers were discarded rather than binned into consensus sequences. MiTCR, with a Q25 quality threshold and the strictest error-elimination algorithm, was used for CDR3 identification, clonotype clustering and error correction. A nonparametric unseen species model with Euler transformation was used to estimate lower-bound total TCR beta diversity. In TCRdb, the public reads were trimmed at Q25 with fastp and aligned with MiXCR, with productive beta chains retained. Here each entry gathers all rows of one CDR3 protein and keeps the most common genes and DNA. The V and J calls reflect TCRdb's pipeline rather than the authors' work. In all, the sample holds 1.2 million to 1.5 million distinct CDR3 sequences, and roughly 59% of those were seen once. More than 6% of the sample comes from the top ten.

The germline V gene provides CDR1 ENHRY and CDR2 SYGVKD. V is trimmed back by 5 bases and J by 3 bases, and the junction contains 6 bases that no gene match accounts for. Inclusive of the bounding cysteine and phenylalanine, the CDR3 is 14 residues long. The retained sequence is limited to the CDR3, 42 bases, with the frame set at the first base. What the work shows at the level of the full study, not this receptor alone: Compared with the aged group, more naive CD4+ T cells, fewer expanded clones and increased TCR diversity were shown by the long-lived group, suggesting age selection. Bulk unsorted PBMC profiling prevented conclusive comparison of naive and antigen-experienced compartments. Because donor CMV infection status was unknown, age-related changes in expanded clonotypes were potentially confounded. Total diversity estimates from one million sequenced T cells were considered lower bounds and underestimates. The percentage of naive T cells measured by flow cytometry correlated strongly with observed TCR beta diversity. Observed TCR beta diversity per million T cells fell roughly linearly with age, and a significant reduction was already apparent by age around 39.

The donors were about 40 Caucasian individuals from Russia, aged roughly 6 to 100 years, who were systemically healthy. Approximately 10 milliliters of peripheral blood were collected from each donor into EDTA-treated Vacutainer tubes. Ficoll-Paque density-gradient centrifugation was used to isolate PBMCs, with at least 7 million per sample. Total RNA, at least 6 micrograms per sample, was extracted from PBMCs with Trizol reagent. Naive CD45RAhigh/CD27high T cell percentages were measured by flow cytometry on a PBMC aliquot from every donor. The clonotype was recovered from a man younger than 35 in good health. Recombination connected TRBV10-3 to TRBJ2-7; TRBD2 lines up with 8 middle nucleotides. The sample comprised blood. The CDR3 in this case is CAISTDSGDYEQYF. The DNA reads TGTGCCATCAGTACCGATAGCGGGGACTACGAGCAGTACTTC.